This T cell receptor (beta chain) is from a study of shared clonotypes between healthy human individuals. Looked up from germline, CDR1 is SGDLS and CDR2 is YYNGEE. CDR3 size: 17 residues. The V end was cut by 0 bases, the J end by 2 bases, with 12 bases between. The naive CD8 population came from CD45RO-negative cells selected for CCR7, without terminally differentiated effector memory CD45RA+ cells. Broader study findings: Against clonotypes common to all four donors, non-shared ones had lower generation probabilities. Clonotype sharing among donors was expected to depend on sequencing depth. Around 5.3% of naive CD4 clonotypes were shared across a few donors. Tissue TCR repertoires likely differ from these blood-only repertoires.

Libraries were prepared by immunoSEQ multiplex PCR; TCRdb keeps only in-frame clonotypes and omits some of them. This sample has more than 2 million clones; 85% to 95% occur once, and the top ten carry about 1.6%. For this clone: Its specificity is not known.

The sequenced sample was naive CD8+ T cells from PBMCs. The gene calls are TRBV9 and TRBJ2-6; no clear D. This TCR was sampled from a man between 18 and 35 years old in good health. Some clones in this sample may be carry-over from other donors' samples. Written as DNA, the CDR3 is TGTGCCAGCAGCGTAGGGGTGTGGGCGGCTGGGGCCAACGTCCTGACTTTC. It is translated as CASSVGVWAAGANVLTF. Using reference TRBV9 and TRBJ2-6 for the parts outside the CDR3, the full variable domain is DSGVTQTPKHLITATGQRVTLRCSPRSGDLSVYWYQQSLDQGLQFLIQYYNGEERAKGNILERFSAQQFPDLHSELNLSSLELGDSALYFCASSVGVWAAGANVLTFGAGSRLTVL.